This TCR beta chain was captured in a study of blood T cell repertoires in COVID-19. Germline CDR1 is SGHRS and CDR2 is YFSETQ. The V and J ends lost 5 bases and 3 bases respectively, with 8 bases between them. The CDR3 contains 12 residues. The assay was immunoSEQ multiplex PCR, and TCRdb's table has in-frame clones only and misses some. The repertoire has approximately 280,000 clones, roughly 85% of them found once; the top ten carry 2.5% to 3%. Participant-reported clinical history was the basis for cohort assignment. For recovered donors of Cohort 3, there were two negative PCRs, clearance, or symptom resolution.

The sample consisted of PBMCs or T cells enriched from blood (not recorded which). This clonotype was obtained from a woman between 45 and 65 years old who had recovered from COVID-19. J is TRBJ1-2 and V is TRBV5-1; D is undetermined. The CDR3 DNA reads TGCGCCAGCAGTCAGGATTACTATGGCTACACCTTC. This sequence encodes CASSQDYYGYTF. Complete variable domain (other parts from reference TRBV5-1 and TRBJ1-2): KAGVTQTPRYLIKTRGQQVTLSCSPISGHRSVSWYQQTPGQGLQFLFEYFSETQRNKGNFPGRFSGRQFSNSRSEMNVSTLELGDSALYLCASSQDYYGYTFGSGTRLTVV.